This passage covers 5 T cell receptor beta chains from one sample sequenced in a study of shared clonotypes between healthy human individuals. Some clones are missing from TCRdb's copy, which holds only in-frame ones; the method was immunoSEQ multiplex PCR. The top ten hold approximately 0.41% of the sample, which has 2 million to 2.5 million clones, less than 95% seen once. Sequenced sample: naive CD4+ T cells from PBMCs. Subset specified: CD45RA+ positively selected. These receptors all come from a man aged 18 to 30 in good health. Some clones in this sample may be carry-over from other donors' samples.

Regarding this clone: The sample has other DNA sequences that encode this CDR3 too. The chain joins TRBV28 to TRBJ1-1; D unclear. The CDR3 is 13 amino acids. The V end lost 5 bases, the J end lost 2 bases, and 9 bases lay between the germline ends. CDR1 and CDR2 from the germline V gene are MDHEN and SYDVKM. As DNA, the CDR3 is TGTGCCAGCAGTCCCCCCCCCAACACTGAAGCTTTCTTT. Amino acids: CASSPPPNTEAFF. Complete variable domain (other parts from reference TRBV28 and TRBJ1-1): DVKVTQSSRYLVKRTGEKVFLECVQDMDHENMFWYRQDPGLGLRLIYFSYDVKMKEKGDIPEGYSVSREKKERFSLILESASTNQTSMYLCASSPPPNTEAFFGQGTRLTVV.

As to this clone: The identical CDR3 is also encoded by other nucleotide sequences in the sample. The J gene is TRBJ2-5, the V gene TRBV6-5; D might be TRBD1 (6 bases). CDR1 is MNHEY and CDR2 is SVGAGI in the germline V gene. The CDR3 totals 13 residues. V shed 2 bases and J shed 4 bases, with 8 bases lying between them. The CDR3 DNA sequence: TGTGCCAGCAGTTACGTCAGGGGAGAGACCCAGTACTTC. Its protein product is CASSYVRGETQYF.

The chain carries TRBV29-1 and TRBJ2-5, with 7 bases identical to TRBD2. Germline V gene lookup returns CDR1 SQVTM and CDR2 ANQGSEA. This CDR3 is built from 13 residues. Losses at the gene ends were 7 bases for V and 4 bases for J; bases not matched to a gene: 9. The CDR3 DNA sequence: TGCAGCGCTCTGGGTAGCGGGTCAGAGACCCAGTACTTC. Translating gives CSALGSGSETQYF.

The chain uses TRBV9 and TRBJ2-1, with 7 bases identical to TRBD1. The CDR3 has 13 residues. Per the germline V gene, CDR1 is SGDLS and CDR2 is YYNGEE. Losses at the gene ends were 1 base for V and 6 bases for J; bases not matched to a gene: 1. The CDR3 sequence is CASSVSGGNEQFF. In DNA form, the CDR3 reads TGTGCCAGCAGCGTATCAGGGGGCAATGAGCAGTTCTTC.

The chain has TRBV19 and TRBJ1-2; tentatively, D is TRBD1 (5 bases). Germline V gene lookup returns CDR1 LNHDA and CDR2 SQIVND (reference sequence). The V and J ends lost 9 bases and 8 bases respectively, with 16 bases between them. There are 12 residues in the CDR3. The CDR3 DNA reads as TGTGCCAGCAACCGGGACGACTGGGGCTACACCTTC. It specifies CASNRDDWGYTF.